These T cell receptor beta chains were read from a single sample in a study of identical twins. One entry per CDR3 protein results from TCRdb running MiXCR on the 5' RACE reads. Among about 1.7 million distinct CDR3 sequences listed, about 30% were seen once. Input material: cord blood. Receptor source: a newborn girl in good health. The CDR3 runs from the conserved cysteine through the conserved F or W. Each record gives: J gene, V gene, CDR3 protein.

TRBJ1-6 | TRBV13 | CASSLRHSYSPLHF
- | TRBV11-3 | CASSPRTGKDEQYF
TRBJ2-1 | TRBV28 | CASSAAVLGGAYNEQFF
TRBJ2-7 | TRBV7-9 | CASSLEMRGPYEQYF
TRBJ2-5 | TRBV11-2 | CASSLGRLAGGLWETQYF
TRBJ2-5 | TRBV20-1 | CSARVSGGQETQYF
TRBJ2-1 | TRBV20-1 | CSAGQANSYNEQFF
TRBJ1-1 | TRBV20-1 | CSASSTHQLNTEAFF
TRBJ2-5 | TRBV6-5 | CASGKSGVKETQYF
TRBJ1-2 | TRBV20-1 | CSARVDRVANYGYTF
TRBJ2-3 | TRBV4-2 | CASSEEASGRASTDTQYF
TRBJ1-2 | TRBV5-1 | CASSFTGSTNYGYTF
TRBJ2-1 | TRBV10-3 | CAISDGASYNEQIF
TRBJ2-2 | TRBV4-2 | CASSPTANTGELFF
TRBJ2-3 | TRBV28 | CASTGDRVFTDTQYF
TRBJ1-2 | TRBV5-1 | CASSLIPDSVNYGYTF
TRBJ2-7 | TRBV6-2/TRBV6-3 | CASRGTGDEQYF